This T cell receptor beta chain was found in a study of monozygotic twins with inflammatory bowel disease. With the 5' RACE reads reprocessed, TCRdb shows one record per CDR3 protein and no DNA. The table lists a few hundred thousand distinct CDR3 sequences. The sequenced sample was blood. The source is a human donor with ulcerative colitis or Crohn's disease, or a healthy co-twin of an affected twin (not recorded which).

The CDR3 loop reads CASSSDRGASYEQYF. The chain is built from TRBV6-5 and TRBJ2-7; there is no DNA to check the TCRdb D call of TRBD1. CDR1 MNHEY and CDR2 SVGAGI come from the germline V gene. The CDR3 length is 15 residues.